The next 21 T cell receptor beta chains were all read from a single sample in a study of T-cell reconstitution after alpha-beta-depleted transplantation in children. Preparation of the TCRbeta library used unique molecular identifiers. TCRdb independently ran MiXCR on the PCR reads; one entry per CDR3 protein. This sample has under 450,000 distinct CDR3 sequences, with 13% found just once. Sample: PBMCs, taken from the stem cell graft. Receptors originate from a human donor who donated a stem cell graft to a child with Fanconi anemia.

V and J are TRBV4-2 and TRBJ2-1, with 8 bases lining up with TRBD2. CDR1 is LGHNA, CDR2 YNFKEQ, per germline. This CDR3 is 17 amino acids long. After removal of 0 bases from V and 4 bases from J, the junction contained 8 bases not matched to a gene. In nucleotides, the CDR3 is TGTGCCAGCAGCCAAGATTGGGCGGGGGGCCCGTACAATGAGCAGTTCTTC. This translates into CASSQDWAGGPYNEQFF.

This clonotype was found many times. This chain links TRBV7-9 with TRBJ1-1; D gene uncertain. The V end lost 4 bases, the J end lost 0 bases, and 12 bases lay between the germline ends. The CDR3 is 15 residues long. Germline CDR1 is SEHNR and CDR2 is FQNEAQ (reference sequence). The chain's CDR3 is CASSSTDGMNTEAFF. The CDR3 DNA is TGTGCCAGCAGCTCTACCGACGGCATGAACACTGAAGCTTTCTTT.

The chain joins TRBV20-1 to TRBJ1-5, with 8 positions matching TRBD1. The CDR3 is 13 amino acids. Germline loops: CDR1 DFQATT, CDR2 SNEGSKA (reference sequence). J gave up 7 bases and V 7 bases, and 9 bases lay outside the gene matches. As DNA, the CDR3 is TGCAGTGTTACAGGGGGTTCTGGACAGCCCCAGCATTTT. It is translated as CSVTGGSGQPQHF.

There are a few counts of this clonotype. The J gene is TRBJ2-3, the V gene TRBV9; D ambiguous. Trimming cost V 0 bases and J 2 bases, with 4 bases left between them. The CDR3 has 13 amino acids. Per the germline V gene, CDR1 is SGDLS and CDR2 is YYNGEE. The chain's CDR3 is CASSVGTTDTQYF. The CDR3 DNA reads TGTGCCAGCAGCGTAGGTACCACAGATACGCAGTATTTT.

The CDR3 region has the DNA TGCGCCAGCAGCCCCGGGGTCCACTACGAGCAGTACTTC. Encoded protein: CASSPGVHYEQYF. The chain employs TRBV5-1 and TRBJ2-7, with D perhaps matching TRBD2 (5 bases). This CDR3 comprises 13 residues. V lost 4 bases, J lost 3 bases, and 11 bases lay in between. Germline V gives CDR1 SGHRS, CDR2 YFSETQ.

The chain uses TRBV20-1 and TRBJ2-1; a weak D match, TRBD1 (6 bases). V was clipped by 0 bases and J by 7 bases, with 13 bases between them. CDR1 is DFQATT, CDR2 SNEGSKA, per germline (reference sequence). The CDR3 runs 14 residues. The CDR3: CSARDGEQGNEQFF. CDR3 DNA: TGCAGTGCTAGAGATGGGGAACAGGGAAATGAGCAGTTCTTC.

The chain combines TRBV4-2 with TRBJ1-4; no firm D call. Per the germline V gene, CDR1 is LGHNA and CDR2 is YNFKEQ. V gave up 0 bases and J gave up 2 bases, with 1 base separating them. This CDR3 comprises 13 residues. The CDR3 reads CASSQDTNEKLFF. In DNA form, the CDR3 reads TGTGCCAGCAGCCAAGATACTAATGAAAAACTGTTTTTT.

In this sample, this clonotype turned up many times. The rearrangement links TRBV6-5 to TRBJ2-2; D may be TRBD2 (6 bases). The CDR3 contains 16 residues. CDR1 and CDR2 (germline): MNHEY, SVGAGI. Trimming removed 0 bases at V and 3 bases at J, with 11 bases between. CDR3: CASSYSGGIDTGELFF. CDR3 nucleotide sequence: TGTGCCAGCAGTTACTCCGGGGGAATTGACACCGGGGAGCTGTTTTTT.

The chain is built from TRBV6-2 or TRBV6-3 and TRBJ2-2; 9 bases line up with TRBD2. V dropped 4 bases and J dropped 5; count of bases not matched to a gene: 8. Germline CDR1 reads MNHEY; CDR2 reads SVGEGT. CDR3 size: 16 residues. DNA for the CDR3: TGTGCCAGCAGTTTACTCGCGGGAGGGCCAACCGGGGAGCTGTTTTTT. This translates into CASSLLAGGPTGELFF.

Written as DNA, the CDR3 is TGTGCCAGCAGCCCTAGTGGCCGGGTCTATGGCTACACCTTC. This translates into CASSPSGRVYGYTF. The chain carries TRBV7-9 and TRBJ1-2; D is unclear. This CDR3 has 14 amino acids. V was shortened by 5 bases and J by 4 bases, with 14 bases between the two germline ends. CDR1 is SEHNR, CDR2 FQNEAQ, per germline (reference sequence).

Only a few counts were recorded for this clonotype. The chain carries TRBV27 and TRBJ1-5; D ambiguous. The CDR3 length is 17 residues. V lost 6 bases to trimming and J lost 0 bases, with 18 bases between them. Germline CDR1 and CDR2: MNHEY and SMNVEV (reference sequence). The CDR3 DNA reads as TGTGCCAGCAGGCCCGGGCGCCGGGCCATTAGCAATCAGCCCCAGCATTTT. Protein product: CASRPGRRAISNQPQHF.

This clonotype turned up a few times. The chain has TRBV7-9 and TRBJ1-2; 7 bases are shared with TRBD1. The V segment lost 7 bases and the J segment 6 bases; nucleotides outside the gene matches: 11. The CDR3 loop spans 14 amino acids. The germline V gene has CDR1 SEHNR and CDR2 FQNEAQ (reference sequence). DNA of the CDR3: TGTGCCAGCACTTCATCCGACAGGGCTCATGGCTACACCTTC. Translated, it gives CASTSSDRAHGYTF.

This clonotype was observed a handful of times. The CDR3 is CSARDSAGALHGYTF. DNA of the CDR3: TGCAGTGCTAGAGATTCAGCGGGGGCACTCCATGGCTACACCTTC. The chain combines TRBV20-1 with TRBJ1-2; tentative D call: TRBD1 (6 bases). Germline V gives CDR1 DFQATT, CDR2 SNEGSKA (reference sequence). V gave up 0 bases and J gave up 6 bases, with 17 bases separating them. The CDR3 is 15 residues long.

The sample holds many counts of this clonotype. The chain uses TRBV12-3 or TRBV12-4 and TRBJ2-1; 10 positions agree with TRBD2. This CDR3 contains 15 residues. The trim removed 3 bases at V and 9 bases at J, leaving 8 bases unmatched. The CDR3 region is CASSFYQRGGREQFF. CDR3 DNA sequence: TGTGCCAGCAGTTTTTATCAGCGGGGGGGCCGTGAGCAGTTCTTC.

The chain links TRBV14 to TRBJ2-3; D is unresolved. Germline assignment: CDR1 SGHDN and CDR2 FVKESK. This CDR3 has 16 residues. V shed 3 bases and J shed 2 bases, with 15 bases lying between them. CDR3 residues: CASSQRLDGITDTQYF. The CDR3 DNA sequence: TGTGCCAGCAGCCAGAGGTTAGACGGCATCACAGATACGCAGTATTTT.

There are a few counts of this clonotype. The CDR3 DNA reads as TGCAGTGCTTTTCGACCGGGACAGGGGACAGATACGCAGTATTTT. The encoded protein is CSAFRPGQGTDTQYF. The J gene is TRBJ2-3, the V gene TRBV20-1; TRBD1 matches at 10 bases. The V gene end was trimmed by 5 bases and the J gene end by 3 bases; junction bases not matched to a gene: 8. CDR1 is DFQATT and CDR2 is SNEGSKA in the germline V gene (reference sequence). The CDR3 extends over 15 amino acids.

The rearrangement links TRBV7-2 to TRBJ2-3, with D unresolved. From germline, CDR1 is SGHTA and CDR2 FQGNSA. V was pared by 11 bases and J by 2 bases, with 5 bases between. The CDR3 contains 10 residues. CDR3 sequence reads: CASSTDTQYF. The CDR3 nucleotides are TGTGCCTCTTCCACAGATACGCAGTATTTT.

This clonotype has only a few counts. This sequence joins TRBV5-1 and TRBJ1-1; D call uncertain. Trimming removed 6 bases at V and 2 bases at J, with 11 bases between. The CDR3 contains 13 residues. Germline CDR1 is SGHRS and CDR2 is YFSETQ. This CDR3 reads CASTQEVNTEAFF. CDR3 sequence (DNA): TGCGCCAGCACTCAGGAAGTTAACACTGAAGCTTTCTTT.

About this clonotype: One junction end does not reproduce the germline sequence, and a read error may be involved. The V gene is TRBV3-1, the J gene TRBJ1-6; D is unresolved. Germline CDR1 reads LGHDT; CDR2 reads YNNKEL (reference sequence). The CDR3 runs 15 residues. CDR3: CATSQVDGRNSPLHF. The CDR3 DNA reads as TGTGCCACCAGCCAAGTCGACGGTAGGAATTCACCCCTCCACTTT.

This sequence joins TRBV12-3 or TRBV12-4 and TRBJ2-1, with D possibly being TRBD1 (5 bases). The CDR3 is 14 residues long. The ends were cut back, 3 bases at V and 7 bases at J, with 13 bases in the middle. The CDR3 DNA sequence: TGTGCCAGCAGTTTGGGGCAGATTAAAAATGAGCAGTTCTTC. It translates to CASSLGQIKNEQFF.

This clonotype was detected many times. The V and J genes are TRBV29-1 and TRBJ1-1, with 7 bases matching TRBD1. Germline CDR1 and CDR2: SQVTM and ANQGSEA. The CDR3 contains 14 residues. V was clipped by 6 bases and J by 7 bases; unmatched bases: 14. The CDR3 nucleotides are TGCAGCGTCCTAGAACGACAGGGCACCATTGAAGCTTTCTTT. Amino acid sequence: CSVLERQGTIEAFF.